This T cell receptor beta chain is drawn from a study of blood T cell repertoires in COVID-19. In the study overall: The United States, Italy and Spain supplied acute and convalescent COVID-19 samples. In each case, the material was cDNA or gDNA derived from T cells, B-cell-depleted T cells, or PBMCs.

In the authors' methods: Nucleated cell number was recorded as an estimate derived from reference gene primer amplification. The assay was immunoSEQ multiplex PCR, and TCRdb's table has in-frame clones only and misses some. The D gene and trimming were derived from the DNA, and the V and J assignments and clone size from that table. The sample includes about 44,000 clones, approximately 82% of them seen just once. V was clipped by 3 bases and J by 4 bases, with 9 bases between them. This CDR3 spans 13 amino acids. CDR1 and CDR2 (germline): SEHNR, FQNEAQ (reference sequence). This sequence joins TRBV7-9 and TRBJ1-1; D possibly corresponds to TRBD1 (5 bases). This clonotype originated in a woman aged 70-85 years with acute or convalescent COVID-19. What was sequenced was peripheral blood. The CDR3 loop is CASSFRQSTEAFF. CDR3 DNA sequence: TGTGCCAGCAGCTTTCGACAGTCCACTGAAGCTTTCTTT.